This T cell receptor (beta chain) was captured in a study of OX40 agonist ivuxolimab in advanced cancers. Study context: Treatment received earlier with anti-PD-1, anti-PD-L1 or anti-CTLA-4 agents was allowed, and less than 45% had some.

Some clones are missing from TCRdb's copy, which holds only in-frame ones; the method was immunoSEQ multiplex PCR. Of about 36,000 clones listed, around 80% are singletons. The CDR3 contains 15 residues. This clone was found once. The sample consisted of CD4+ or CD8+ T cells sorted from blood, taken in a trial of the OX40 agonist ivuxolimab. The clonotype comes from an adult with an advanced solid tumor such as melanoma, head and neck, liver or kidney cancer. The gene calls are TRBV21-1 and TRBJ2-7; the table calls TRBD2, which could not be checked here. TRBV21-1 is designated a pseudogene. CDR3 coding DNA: TGTGCCAGCAGCAAATGTTCAGCGATTACCTACGAGCAGTACTTC. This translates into CASSKCSAITYEQYF.